This T cell receptor beta chain originates from a study of shared T cell receptors in the human thymus. TCRdb's copy holds only in-frame clones and misses some; the assay was immunoSEQ multiplex PCR. The data show hundreds of thousands of clones, more than 85% seen once. Per germline, CDR1 MDHEN and CDR2 SYDVKM. Losses at the gene ends were 5 bases for V and 0 bases for J; bases not matched to a gene: 9. The CDR3 has 16 amino acids. The sequenced sample was thymocytes. The sequence was collected from a human donor. The rearrangement joins TRBV28 to TRBJ1-1; 7 bases fit TRBD1. CDR3: CASSRTPGGLNTEAFF. The CDR3 DNA sequence: TGTGCCAGCAGTAGGACTCCAGGGGGGTTGAACACTGAAGCTTTCTTT.